This TCR beta chain is from a study of blood T cell repertoires in COVID-19. Study background: The analysed material was cDNA or gDNA that came from T cells, B-cell-depleted T cells, or PBMCs.

Original analysis: Using reference gene primer amplification, nucleated cell counts were estimated. The data were produced by immunoSEQ multiplex PCR, yet TCRdb's version contains in-frame clones alone and is incomplete. V and J calls and clone size follow that table, whereas D and trimming were derived from the DNA. Of some 200,000 clones in the sample, around 83% were seen once. The V gene end was trimmed by 5 bases and the J gene end by 5 bases; junction bases not matched to a gene: 5. Per germline, CDR1 KGHSH and CDR2 LQKENI. CDR3 length equals 13 residues. Sequences were obtained from peripheral blood. The chain carries TRBV18 and TRBJ2-7; 8 bases agree with TRBD2. This TCR was sampled from a woman in her 70s with COVID-19, enrolled during active disease. DNA for the CDR3: TGTGCCAGCTCAATTCTAGCGGGCGACGAGCAGTACTTC. Translation gives CASSILAGDEQYF.